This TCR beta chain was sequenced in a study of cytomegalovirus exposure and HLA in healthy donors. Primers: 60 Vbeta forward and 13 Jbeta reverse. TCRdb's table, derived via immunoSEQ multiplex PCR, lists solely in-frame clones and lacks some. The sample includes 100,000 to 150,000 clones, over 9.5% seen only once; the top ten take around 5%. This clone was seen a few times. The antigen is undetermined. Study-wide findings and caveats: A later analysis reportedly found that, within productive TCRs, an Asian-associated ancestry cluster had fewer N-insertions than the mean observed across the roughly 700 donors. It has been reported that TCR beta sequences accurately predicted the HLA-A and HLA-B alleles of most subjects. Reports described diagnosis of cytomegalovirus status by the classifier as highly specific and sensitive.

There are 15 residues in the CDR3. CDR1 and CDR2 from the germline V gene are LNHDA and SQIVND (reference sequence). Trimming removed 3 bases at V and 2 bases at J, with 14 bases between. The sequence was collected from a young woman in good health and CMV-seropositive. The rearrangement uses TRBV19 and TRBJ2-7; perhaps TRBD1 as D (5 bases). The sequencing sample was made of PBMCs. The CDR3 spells CASSIQGESPYEQYF. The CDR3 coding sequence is TGTGCCAGTAGTATTCAGGGTGAGAGTCCCTACGAGCAGTACTTC.